This entry features one TCR beta chain sequence. This receptor's antigen is unknown. A much larger clone is a single base away; this may be a read error. The data derive from a study of T cells in Graves' hyperthyroidism and ophthalmopathy (dated 2019 in TCRdb). As for the study more broadly: Peripheral blood was sampled at the time of initial diagnosis, prior to any treatment. A discovery cohort of fewer than 110 patients, 43 with Graves' ophthalmopathy and about 58 with stable Graves' hyperthyroidism, was used to find distinguishing TCR V-J signatures. The 95 to 100 discovery patients were randomly divided into training and test sets at a 7:3 ratio. After sampling, hyperthyroidism patients received methimazole starting at 30 mg daily, and ophthalmopathy patients received high-dose intravenous methylprednisolone. In several Graves' hyperthyroidism patients, the study also compared T-cell repertoires from thyroid tissue with T-cell repertoires from blood. Prospective prediction of ophthalmopathy was tested in an independent validation cohort of 18 to 20 hyperthyroidism patients and 15 to 17 patients who later progressed to ophthalmopathy. TCR Vbeta CDR3 sequencing of 120 to 150 peripheral blood samples (over 40 ophthalmopathy, roughly 72 hyperthyroidism and approximately 17 progressor patients) is reported in the paper.

Amplification of TCR beta CDR3 regions was carried out from RNA transcripts. The TCR CDR3 was subjected to a first round of RT-PCR using the HTBI primer set and the Qiagen OneStep RT-PCR kit. A second multiplex PCR round built the libraries, followed by size selection and purification. Paired-end sequencing of the libraries was performed with 100 bp reads on an Illumina HiSeq2000. Per the source publication's procedure: SOAPnuke was used to process the raw data, removing reads that contained adapters or uncalled bases, had a mean Phred below 15, or lacked an exact match to the constant primer or identifier. COPE v1.2.5 was used to merge high-quality paired reads, and clonotypes were defined as unique nucleotide sequences. Clonotypes were aligned to IMGT TRBV, TRBD and TRBJ reference segments using MiTCR v1.1. Analysis was restricted to V-J combinations with a frequency above 0.0001, which covered approximately 99% of repertoires. A TCS score was defined as the ratio of F50 (clonal expansion) to E x V (chaos), with BLOSUM62-based TCRdist applied between CDR3 peptides within each V-J. Welch's t-statistics and random forest reduced roughly 530 V-J features to 13, which were used in a naive Bayes classifier (R e1071). The raw public data were reprocessed by TCRdb itself: fastp quality trimming at Q25, MiXCR clonotype calling, in-frame beta chains only. Merged by CDR3 protein, the rows form single entries marked with the most common genes and DNA. It is TCRdb's table, rather than the study itself, that gives the V and J calls and clone size. This sample comprises around 250,000 distinct CDR3 sequences, roughly 14% of them detected only once. Jointly, the top ten make up roughly 15% of the sample.

Study-wide findings and limitations: A 13 V-J signature model separated ophthalmopathy from stable hyperthyroidism, with nearly 90% sensitivity and 81.08% specificity in cross-validation and 80%/75% in testing. In validation, progression to ophthalmopathy was predicted by the model with nearly 71% sensitivity and roughly 72% specificity, a median of about 6 months before onset. Blood samples also contained most of the expanded thyroid clonotypes (frequency above 0.001), which suggests that blood repertoires may reflect thyroid immune responses. Sample size was not statistically predetermined, and investigators were not blinded to group allocation.

Cut back by 3 bases and 5 bases, the V and J ends lie 16 bases apart. Including the terminal cysteine and phenylalanine, the CDR3 comprises 15 residues. The only DNA kept is the CDR3, 45 bases in frame from the first base. Per the germline V gene (reference sequence), DFQATT is the CDR1 and SNEGSKA is the CDR2. Hyperthyroidism patients were aged 18 to 65 years and newly diagnosed, with disease duration of less than 2 months. Patients with uncontrolled infections, other autoimmune diseases, pregnancy or lactation were excluded. Clinical symptoms, serum thyroxine and TRAb, thyroid ultrasound, and orbital computed tomography formed the basis for the diagnoses. For progressor patients, blood was drawn at the first diagnosis of hyperthyroidism, before any ophthalmopathy symptoms had appeared. PBMCs were separated from about 10 ml of fresh peripheral blood using Ficoll-Paque density gradient centrifugation. Progressor patients were initially diagnosed with Graves' hyperthyroidism and developed ophthalmopathy during follow-up. Total RNA was extracted with Trizol reagent, and quality was checked on an Agilent 2100 Bioanalyzer.

This chain is built from TRBV20-1 and TRBJ2-2; the D gene is perhaps TRBD1, on 6 matching bases. This TCR derives from a woman between 40 and 50 years old with Graves' hyperthyroidism that later progressed to Graves' ophthalmopathy. The specimen was blood. In nucleotide form, the sequence is TGCAGTGCTAGGGGGGCGAGGGAGCGGACCGGGGAGCTGTTTTTT. This yields the protein CSARGARERTGELFF.